These T cell receptor beta chains were read from a single sample in a study of blood T cell repertoires in COVID-19. Method: immunoSEQ multiplex PCR; TCRdb's copy keeps in-frame clones and lacks some. In the table there are about 220,000 clones, roughly 81% of which are singletons. Sequencing input: peripheral blood. All receptors derive from a man aged 50-60 years who had recovered from COVID-19. The CDR3 runs from the conserved cysteine through the conserved F or W. Fields, in order: J gene, D gene, V gene, clone size, CDR3 protein, CDR3 DNA. D genes are given only for firm matches. Size values are once, few and many counts, or a class for expanded clones, and some rows have none.

J gene: TRBJ1-6; D gene: TRBD1; V gene: TRBV5-1; clone size: few; CDR3 protein: CASRRGQEDPRGSPLHF; CDR3 DNA: TGCGCCAGCCGCAGGGGACAGGAGGATCCCCGTGGTTCACCCCTCCACTTT
J gene: TRBJ2-3; D gene: TRBD2; V gene: TRBV19; clone size: few; CDR3 protein: CASPQGTSGSLSTDTQYF; CDR3 DNA: TGTGCCAGCCCCCAAGGGACTAGCGGGAGTTTGAGCACAGATACGCAGTATTTT
J gene: TRBJ2-1; D gene: -; V gene: TRBV19; clone size: -; CDR3 protein: CASSLGLPLNEQFF; CDR3 DNA: TGTGCCAGTAGTCTAGGACTGCCCCTCAATGAGCAGTTCTTC
J gene: TRBJ2-1; D gene: TRBD2; V gene: TRBV5-1; clone size: few; CDR3 protein: CASSLTSGVYNEQFF; CDR3 DNA: TGCGCCAGCAGCTTGACTAGCGGGGTTTACAATGAGCAGTTCTTC
J gene: TRBJ2-1; D gene: TRBD1; V gene: TRBV9; clone size: -; CDR3 protein: CASSARSGTVYNEQFF; CDR3 DNA: TGTGCCAGCAGCGCCAGATCCGGGACAGTATACAATGAGCAGTTCTTC
J gene: TRBJ2-5; D gene: -; V gene: TRBV29-1; clone size: once; CDR3 protein: CSVGGLQETQYF; CDR3 DNA: TGCAGCGTTGGAGGACTCCAAGAGACCCAGTACTTC
J gene: TRBJ2-7; D gene: TRBD1; V gene: TRBV5-1; clone size: -; CDR3 protein: CASSLGMGQAYEQYF; CDR3 DNA: TGCGCCAGCAGCTTGGGAATGGGACAGGCCTACGAGCAGTACTTC
J gene: TRBJ2-3; D gene: -; V gene: TRBV7-8; clone size: few; CDR3 protein: CASSTYSTDTQYF; CDR3 DNA: TGTGCCAGCAGCACCTACAGCACAGATACGCAGTATTTT
J gene: TRBJ2-1; D gene: TRBD2; V gene: TRBV27; clone size: -; CDR3 protein: CASRPPGLANNEQFF; CDR3 DNA: TGTGCCAGCAGGCCTCCGGGACTAGCGAACAATGAGCAGTTCTTC
J gene: TRBJ1-2; D gene: TRBD1; V gene: TRBV5-4; clone size: -; CDR3 protein: CASRTMTGSDYGYTF; CDR3 DNA: TGTGCCAGCAGGACAATGACAGGGAGCGACTATGGCTACACCTTC
J gene: TRBJ2-3; D gene: -; V gene: TRBV27; clone size: -; CDR3 protein: CASAWAGLGTDTQYF; CDR3 DNA: TGTGCCAGCGCGTGGGCGGGGTTGGGCACAGATACGCAGTATTTT
J gene: TRBJ2-1; D gene: -; V gene: TRBV4-1; clone size: -; CDR3 protein: CASSHGGSYNEQFF; CDR3 DNA: TGCGCCAGCAGCCATGGGGGGAGCTACAATGAGCAGTTCTTC
J gene: TRBJ2-2; D gene: -; V gene: TRBV5-1; clone size: once; CDR3 protein: CASSPDWGRILGELFF; CDR3 DNA: TGCGCCAGCAGCCCGGACTGGGGGAGGATTCTCGGGGAGCTGTTTTTT
J gene: TRBJ2-2; D gene: TRBD1; V gene: TRBV7-7; clone size: -; CDR3 protein: CASSFPIGDRVNTGELFF; CDR3 DNA: TGTGCCAGCAGCTTCCCTATTGGGGACAGGGTCAACACCGGGGAGCTGTTTTTT
J gene: TRBJ1-1; D gene: TRBD1; V gene: TRBV27; clone size: -; CDR3 protein: CASRMWTGGSTEAFF; CDR3 DNA: TGTGCCAGCAGGATGTGGACAGGCGGAAGCACTGAAGCTTTCTTT
J gene: TRBJ2-1; D gene: TRBD1; V gene: TRBV29-1; clone size: -; CDR3 protein: CSASTGQWNEQFF; CDR3 DNA: TGCAGCGCATCGACAGGGCAGTGGAATGAGCAGTTCTTC
J gene: TRBJ2-1; D gene: TRBD2; V gene: TRBV19; clone size: -; CDR3 protein: CASSIWLAEYNEQFF; CDR3 DNA: TGTGCCAGTAGTATATGGCTAGCGGAATACAATGAGCAGTTCTTC
J gene: TRBJ1-2; D gene: -; V gene: TRBV28; clone size: -; CDR3 protein: CASLGNLGTGNYGYTF; CDR3 DNA: TGTGCCAGTTTAGGGAATCTGGGTACGGGAAACTATGGCTACACCTTC
J gene: TRBJ2-1; D gene: -; V gene: TRBV10-3; clone size: -; CDR3 protein: CAISGGVDASLSSYNEQFF; CDR3 DNA: TGTGCCATCAGTGGGGGAGTAGATGCCAGCCTAAGCTCCTACAATGAGCAGTTCTTC
J gene: TRBJ2-7; D gene: TRBD1; V gene: TRBV18; clone size: -; CDR3 protein: CASSPPGTGAAEQYF; CDR3 DNA: TGTGCCAGCTCACCGCCCGGGACAGGGGCTGCCGAGCAGTACTTC
J gene: TRBJ2-1; D gene: TRBD1; V gene: TRBV19; clone size: -; CDR3 protein: CASSSRGPISYNEQFF; CDR3 DNA: TGTGCCAGTAGTAGCAGGGGGCCCATTTCCTACAATGAGCAGTTCTTC
J gene: TRBJ2-1; D gene: TRBD1; V gene: TRBV6-1; clone size: few; CDR3 protein: CASSDRQGLNNEQFF; CDR3 DNA: TGTGCCAGCAGTGACCGACAGGGGCTAAACAATGAGCAGTTCTTC
J gene: TRBJ2-2; D gene: -; V gene: TRBV28; clone size: -; CDR3 protein: CASSFQGPINTGELFF; CDR3 DNA: TGTGCCAGCAGTTTCCAGGGGCCAATAAACACCGGGGAGCTGTTTTTT
J gene: TRBJ2-7; D gene: -; V gene: TRBV7-9; clone size: -; CDR3 protein: CASSGQLLPSSNYEQYF; CDR3 DNA: TGTGCCAGCAGCGGACAATTACTACCATCTTCGAACTACGAGCAGTACTTC
J gene: TRBJ2-2; D gene: -; V gene: TRBV29-1; clone size: -; CDR3 protein: CSVEEYRAGELFF; CDR3 DNA: TGCAGCGTTGAAGAGTACCGGGCCGGGGAGCTGTTTTTT
J gene: TRBJ2-3; D gene: TRBD2; V gene: TRBV15; clone size: -; CDR3 protein: CATKTSASATDTQYF; CDR3 DNA: TGTGCCACCAAAACTAGCGCCTCTGCCACAGATACGCAGTATTTT
J gene: TRBJ2-1; D gene: -; V gene: TRBV27; clone size: -; CDR3 protein: CASSSYAGNEQFF; CDR3 DNA: TGTGCCAGCAGTTCCTACGCGGGCAATGAGCAGTTCTTC
J gene: TRBJ1-2; D gene: TRBD1; V gene: TRBV4-2; clone size: few; CDR3 protein: CASSLQGVNTF; CDR3 DNA: TGTGCCAGCAGCCTACAGGGGGTAAATACCTTC
J gene: TRBJ1-4; D gene: TRBD1; V gene: TRBV18; clone size: -; CDR3 protein: CASSETGTGVEKLFF; CDR3 DNA: TGTGCCAGCTCAGAGACCGGGACAGGGGTTGAAAAACTGTTTTTT
J gene: TRBJ2-3; D gene: TRBD2; V gene: TRBV28; clone size: once; CDR3 protein: CASSLWASGSQDTQYF; CDR3 DNA: TGTGCCAGCAGTTTATGGGCTAGCGGGAGTCAAGATACGCAGTATTTT
J gene: TRBJ2-1; D gene: TRBD2; V gene: TRBV29-1; clone size: once; CDR3 protein: CSVDPTDSGITYNEQFF; CDR3 DNA: TGCAGCGTTGATCCCACCGACAGCGGGATTACCTACAATGAGCAGTTCTTC
J gene: TRBJ1-1; D gene: TRBD1; V gene: TRBV2; clone size: once; CDR3 protein: CASSDVGTAFEAFF; CDR3 DNA: TGTGCCAGCAGTGACGTAGGGACAGCTTTTGAAGCTTTCTTT
J gene: TRBJ2-2; D gene: TRBD2; V gene: TRBV27; clone size: -; CDR3 protein: CASSIRTTGTSGRRIGELFF; CDR3 DNA: TGTGCCAGCAGCATCCGAACGACCGGGACTAGCGGGAGACGTATCGGGGAGCTGTTTTTT
J gene: TRBJ1-1; D gene: -; V gene: TRBV27; clone size: -; CDR3 protein: CASSFSPADSLRRAFF; CDR3 DNA: TGTGCCAGCAGTTTCAGCCCCGCTGACAGCCTGCGTCGAGCTTTCTTT
J gene: TRBJ2-3; D gene: TRBD2; V gene: TRBV6-4; clone size: -; CDR3 protein: CASTPLLAGPDTQYF; CDR3 DNA: TGTGCCAGCACTCCCTTGCTAGCGGGCCCAGATACGCAGTATTTT
J gene: TRBJ2-3; D gene: -; V gene: TRBV27; clone size: -; CDR3 protein: CASSGVGGQYF; CDR3 DNA: TGTGCCAGCAGTGGGGTCGGGGGGCAGTATTTT
J gene: TRBJ1-4; D gene: -; V gene: TRBV7-6; clone size: -; CDR3 protein: CASSLTATNEKLFF; CDR3 DNA: TGTGCCAGCAGCTTGACTGCAACTAATGAAAAACTGTTTTTT
J gene: TRBJ2-7; D gene: -; V gene: TRBV3-1/TRBV3-2; clone size: -; CDR3 protein: CASSQGHTYEQYF; CDR3 DNA: TGTGCCAGCAGCCAAGGCCACACCTACGAGCAGTACTTC
J gene: TRBJ2-3; D gene: -; V gene: TRBV11-2; clone size: -; CDR3 protein: CASSTDGSTDTQYF; CDR3 DNA: TGTGCCAGCAGCACCGACGGGAGCACAGATACGCAGTATTTT
J gene: TRBJ1-3; D gene: -; V gene: TRBV10-3; clone size: -; CDR3 protein: CAITKSDDSSSGNTIYF; CDR3 DNA: -
J gene: TRBJ2-7; D gene: -; V gene: TRBV10-2; clone size: few; CDR3 protein: CASSESRSGEQYF; CDR3 DNA: TGCGCCAGCAGTGAGTCCAGATCAGGCGAGCAGTACTTC
J gene: TRBJ2-6; D gene: TRBD1; V gene: TRBV28; clone size: once; CDR3 protein: CASSNPGQGAAGANVLTF; CDR3 DNA: TGTGCCAGCAGCAACCCGGGACAGGGGGCTGCTGGGGCCAACGTCCTGACTTTC
J gene: TRBJ2-1; D gene: TRBD2; V gene: TRBV9; clone size: -; CDR3 protein: CASSVEPSGRASRRNEQFF; CDR3 DNA: TGTGCCAGCAGCGTAGAACCTAGCGGGAGGGCCAGTCGTAGGAATGAGCAGTTCTTC
J gene: TRBJ1-6; D gene: -; V gene: TRBV20-1; clone size: -; CDR3 protein: CSASQTGFYSPLHF; CDR3 DNA: TGCAGTGCTAGTCAAACAGGGTTTTATTCACCCCTCCACTTT
J gene: TRBJ2-3; D gene: TRBD2; V gene: TRBV5-1; clone size: -; CDR3 protein: CASSLSGRGTDTQYF; CDR3 DNA: TGCGCCAGCAGCCTCAGCGGGAGGGGCACAGATACGCAGTATTTT
J gene: TRBJ1-5; D gene: -; V gene: TRBV4-1; clone size: -; CDR3 protein: CASSQGQLAQPQHF; CDR3 DNA: TGCGCCAGCAGCCAAGGACAGCTGGCTCAGCCCCAGCATTTT
J gene: TRBJ1-1; D gene: TRBD1; V gene: TRBV18; clone size: -; CDR3 protein: CASSPLPPQGPMNTEAFF; CDR3 DNA: TGTGCCAGCTCACCCCTCCCCCCACAGGGGCCAATGAACACTGAAGCTTTCTTT
J gene: TRBJ2-2; D gene: TRBD1; V gene: TRBV11-2; clone size: -; CDR3 protein: CASSSTRGRGGELFF; CDR3 DNA: TGTGCCAGCAGCTCAACCAGGGGGCGAGGCGGGGAGCTGTTTTTT
J gene: TRBJ2-1; D gene: -; V gene: TRBV5-5; clone size: -; CDR3 protein: CASSPAGEQFF; CDR3 DNA: TGTGCCAGCAGCCCCGCAGGGGAGCAGTTCTTC
J gene: TRBJ1-2; D gene: -; V gene: TRBV27; clone size: -; CDR3 protein: CASSLTGNYGYTF; CDR3 DNA: TGTGCCAGCAGTTTAACGGGAAACTATGGCTACACCTTC
J gene: TRBJ2-7; D gene: TRBD1; V gene: TRBV7-8; clone size: -; CDR3 protein: CASSRKLPGQGLSYEQYF; CDR3 DNA: TGTGCCAGCAGCCGAAAACTTCCGGGACAGGGACTATCCTACGAGCAGTACTTC
J gene: TRBJ2-1; D gene: TRBD2; V gene: TRBV30; clone size: -; CDR3 protein: CAWSGNLAGGNEQFF; CDR3 DNA: TGTGCCTGGAGCGGAAATCTAGCGGGAGGTAATGAGCAGTTCTTC
J gene: TRBJ1-1; D gene: TRBD1; V gene: TRBV5-1; clone size: -; CDR3 protein: CASSLGQGGAFF; CDR3 DNA: TGCGCCAGCAGCTTGGGACAGGGAGGAGCTTTCTTT
J gene: TRBJ2-2; D gene: TRBD2; V gene: TRBV5-1; clone size: few; CDR3 protein: CASRKGLAGGGTGELFF; CDR3 DNA: TGCGCCAGCAGAAAAGGACTAGCGGGAGGGGGAACCGGGGAGCTGTTTTTT
J gene: TRBJ2-1; D gene: TRBD1; V gene: TRBV29-1; clone size: -; CDR3 protein: CSVEDLGGERNEQFF; CDR3 DNA: TGCAGCGTTGAAGATCTAGGGGGCGAGAGGAATGAGCAGTTCTTC